The present entry profiles one T cell receptor beta chain with its context. This clonotype was observed a handful of times. Its antigen remains unidentified. Base qualities were left out, and no much larger clone turns up one base away. The data were taken from a study of CD8 T cells in ankylosing spondylitis (dated by TCRdb to about 2017). As for the study more broadly: The study set out to find disease-linked TCR variants by profiling T cell receptor beta repertoires in ankylosing spondylitis patients and healthy donors. The full study cohort was made up of approximately 27 ankylosing spondylitis patients and some 100 healthy donors. Samples of peripheral blood were taken, and for ankylosing spondylitis patients, synovial fluid was collected as well.

The listed sequencing device is Illumina MiSeq. Quantitative 5'-RACE with molecular barcodes was used to prepare TCR beta libraries. In the authors' own workflow: Disease-linked TCR variants were identified with a new computational method built on a probabilistic model of VDJ rearrangement. In TCRdb, the public reads were trimmed at Q25 with fastp and aligned with MiXCR, with productive beta chains retained. Each entry is one CDR3 protein sequence, shown with its most common DNA and genes. What appears here as the V and J calls and clone size reflects TCRdb's work, not the paper's. For this sample there are roughly 36,000 distinct CDR3 sequences; 13% to 15% appear just once. Clones ranked in the top ten supply more than 30% of the sample. V is cut by 2 bases and J by 4 bases, and the space between the germline ends is 12 bases. Reading from cysteine to phenylalanine, the CDR3 counts 15 amino acids. Solely the CDR3 DNA is kept, with 45 bases framed from the first base. The CDR1 and CDR2 encoded by the germline V gene (reference sequence) are MNHNY and SVGAGI.

Study-wide conclusions, independent of this receptor: A TCR beta motif of about 8 highly homologous amino acid variants appeared characteristic of blood from ankylosing spondylitis patients. Some TCR beta motif variants had previously been reported in synovial fluid and blood of reactive arthritis patients, which suggested common disease-initiation mechanisms. The disease-linked clones were reported to be significantly enriched in matched synovial fluid samples from ankylosing spondylitis patients. The disease-linked clones showed a CD8+ phenotype and occurred at relatively low frequencies in peripheral blood.

This receptor chain uses TRBV6-6 and TRBJ1-5, and TRBD1 may be the D gene, going by 6 matching bases. The receptor's source is a male donor with ankylosing spondylitis or in good health (not recorded which). The sequenced sample was blood. Here is the DNA: TGTGCCAGCAGTTACGCAGGGGAGGGTAATCAGCCCCAGCATTTT. Its protein reads: CASSYAGEGNQPQHF.